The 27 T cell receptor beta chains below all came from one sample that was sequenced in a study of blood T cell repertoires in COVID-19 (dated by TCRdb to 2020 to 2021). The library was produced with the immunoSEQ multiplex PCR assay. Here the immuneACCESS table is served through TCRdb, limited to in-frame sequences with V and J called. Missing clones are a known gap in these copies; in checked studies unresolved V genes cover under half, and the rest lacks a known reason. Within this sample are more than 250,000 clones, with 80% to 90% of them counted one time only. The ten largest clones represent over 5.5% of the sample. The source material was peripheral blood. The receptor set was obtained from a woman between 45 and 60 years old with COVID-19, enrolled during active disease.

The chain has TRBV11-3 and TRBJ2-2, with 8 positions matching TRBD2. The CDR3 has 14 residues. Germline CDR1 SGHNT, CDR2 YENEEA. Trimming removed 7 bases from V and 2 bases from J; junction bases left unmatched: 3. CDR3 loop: CASKREGNTGELFF. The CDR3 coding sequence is TGTGCCAGCAAACGGGAGGGTAACACCGGGGAGCTGTTTTTT.

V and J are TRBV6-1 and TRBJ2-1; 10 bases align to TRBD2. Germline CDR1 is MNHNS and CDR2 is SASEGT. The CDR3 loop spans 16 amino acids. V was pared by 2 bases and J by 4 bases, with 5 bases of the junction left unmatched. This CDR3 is CASSETIAGGYNEQFF. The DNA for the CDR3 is TGTGCCAGCAGTGAAACGATAGCGGGAGGATACAATGAGCAGTTCTTC.

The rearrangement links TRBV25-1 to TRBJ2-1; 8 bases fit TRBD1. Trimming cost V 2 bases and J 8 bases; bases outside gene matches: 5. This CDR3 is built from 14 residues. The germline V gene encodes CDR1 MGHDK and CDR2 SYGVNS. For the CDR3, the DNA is TGTGCCAGCAGTGAACTGGACAGGGTCGATGAGCAGTTCTTC. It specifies CASSELDRVDEQFF.

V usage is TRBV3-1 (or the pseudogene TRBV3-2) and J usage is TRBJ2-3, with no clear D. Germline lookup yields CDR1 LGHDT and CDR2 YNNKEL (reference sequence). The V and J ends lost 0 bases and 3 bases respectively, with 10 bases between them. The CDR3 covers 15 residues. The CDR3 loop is CASSQDPVPTDTQYF. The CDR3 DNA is TGTGCCAGCAGCCAAGATCCAGTACCAACAGATACGCAGTATTTT.

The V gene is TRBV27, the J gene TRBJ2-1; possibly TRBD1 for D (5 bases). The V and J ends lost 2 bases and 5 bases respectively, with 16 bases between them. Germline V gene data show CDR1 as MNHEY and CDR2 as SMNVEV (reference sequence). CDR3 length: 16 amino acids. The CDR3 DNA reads TGTGCCAGCAGTTTAGCTGCAGGGCGCCCCCACAATGAGCAGTTCTTC. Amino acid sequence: CASSLAAGRPHNEQFF.

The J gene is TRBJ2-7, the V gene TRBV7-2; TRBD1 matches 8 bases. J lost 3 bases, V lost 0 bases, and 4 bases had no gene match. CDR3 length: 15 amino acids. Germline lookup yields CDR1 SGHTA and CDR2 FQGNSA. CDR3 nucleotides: TGTGCCAGCAGCTTAGCGGGACAGGTGAACTACGAGCAGTACTTC. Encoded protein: CASSLAGQVNYEQYF.

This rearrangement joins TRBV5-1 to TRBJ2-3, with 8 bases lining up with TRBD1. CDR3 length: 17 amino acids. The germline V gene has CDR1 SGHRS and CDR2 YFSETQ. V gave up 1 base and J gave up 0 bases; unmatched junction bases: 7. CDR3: CASSLTPGQASTDTQYF. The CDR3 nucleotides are TGCGCCAGCAGCTTGACACCGGGACAGGCTAGCACAGATACGCAGTATTTT. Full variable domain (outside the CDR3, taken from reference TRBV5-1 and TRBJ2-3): KAGVTQTPRYLIKTRGQQVTLSCSPISGHRSVSWYQQTPGQGLQFLFEYFSETQRNKGNFPGRFSGRQFSNSRSEMNVSTLELGDSALYLCASSLTPGQASTDTQYFGPGTRLTVL.

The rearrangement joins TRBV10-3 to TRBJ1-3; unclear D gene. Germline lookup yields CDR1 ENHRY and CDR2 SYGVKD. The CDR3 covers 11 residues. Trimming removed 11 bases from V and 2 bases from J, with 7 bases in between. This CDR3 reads CAAYAGNTIYF. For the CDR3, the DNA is TGTGCCGCCTACGCTGGAAACACCATATATTTT.

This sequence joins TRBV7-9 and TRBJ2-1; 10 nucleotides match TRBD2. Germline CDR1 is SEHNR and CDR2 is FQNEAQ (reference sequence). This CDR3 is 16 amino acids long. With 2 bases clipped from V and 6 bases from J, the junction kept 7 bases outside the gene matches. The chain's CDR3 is CASSLYASGSVNEQFF. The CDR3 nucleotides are TGTGCCAGCAGCTTATATGCTAGCGGGAGTGTCAATGAGCAGTTCTTC.

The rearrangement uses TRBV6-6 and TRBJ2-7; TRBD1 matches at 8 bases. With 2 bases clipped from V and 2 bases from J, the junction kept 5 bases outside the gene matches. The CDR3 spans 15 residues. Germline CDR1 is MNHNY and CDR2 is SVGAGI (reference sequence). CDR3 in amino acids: CASSYPRTGTYEQYF. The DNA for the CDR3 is TGTGCCAGCAGTTACCCCCGGACAGGGACCTACGAGCAGTACTTC.

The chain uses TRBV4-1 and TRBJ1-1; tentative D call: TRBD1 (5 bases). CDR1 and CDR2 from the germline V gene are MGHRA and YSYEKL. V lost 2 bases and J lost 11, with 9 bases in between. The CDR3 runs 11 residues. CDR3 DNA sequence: TGCGCCAGCAGCCAACAGGGTTCGGCTTTCTTT. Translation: CASSQQGSAFF.

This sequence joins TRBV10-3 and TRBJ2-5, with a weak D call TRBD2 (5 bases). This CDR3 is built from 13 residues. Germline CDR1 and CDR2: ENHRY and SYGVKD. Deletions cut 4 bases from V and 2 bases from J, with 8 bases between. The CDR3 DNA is TGTGCCATCAGTGTGAGCGGACAAGAGACCCAGTACTTC. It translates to CAISVSGQETQYF.

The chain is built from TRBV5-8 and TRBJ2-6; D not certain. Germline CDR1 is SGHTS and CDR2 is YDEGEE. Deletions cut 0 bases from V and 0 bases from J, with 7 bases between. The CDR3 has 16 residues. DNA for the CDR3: TGTGCCAGCAGCTTGGCGAGATTCTCTGGGGCCAACGTCCTGACTTTC. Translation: CASSLARFSGANVLTF.

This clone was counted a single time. CDR3 loop: CATLTGLSGNTIYF. CDR3 DNA sequence: TGTGCCACCCTCACGGGGTTGTCTGGAAACACCATATATTTT. The chain links TRBV28 to TRBJ1-3; D gene ambiguous. From germline, CDR1 is MDHEN and CDR2 SYDVKM. Trimming shortened V by 10 bases and J by 1 base, and 14 bases separated the two germline ends. CDR3 length: 14 residues.

The CDR3 nucleotides read TGTGCCAGCAGCTGGGCTAGCGGGAGGAGCAATGAGCAGTTCTTC. It translates to CASSWASGRSNEQFF. The chain combines TRBV7-9 with TRBJ2-1; 11 nucleotides agree with TRBD2. The CDR3 spans 15 residues. CDR1 is SEHNR, CDR2 FQNEAQ, per germline (reference sequence). J lost 6 bases, V lost 4 bases, and 5 bases had no gene match.

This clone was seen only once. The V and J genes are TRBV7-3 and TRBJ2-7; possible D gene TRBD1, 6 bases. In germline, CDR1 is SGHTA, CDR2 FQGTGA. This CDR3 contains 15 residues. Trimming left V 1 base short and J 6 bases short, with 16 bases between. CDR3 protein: CASSLNAGQLGEQYF. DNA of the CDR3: TGTGCCAGCAGCTTAAATGCAGGACAGCTAGGCGAGCAGTACTTC.

The CDR3 protein is CATSRGGSTYEQYF. In DNA, the CDR3 is TGTGCCACCAGCAGAGGGGGCAGTACCTACGAGCAGTACTTC. The chain joins TRBV15 to TRBJ2-7, with D tentatively TRBD1 (5 bases). This CDR3 has 14 amino acids. Germline-derived CDR1 and CDR2 are LNHNV and YYDKDF (reference sequence). Trimming cost V 1 base and J 2 bases, with 9 bases left between them.

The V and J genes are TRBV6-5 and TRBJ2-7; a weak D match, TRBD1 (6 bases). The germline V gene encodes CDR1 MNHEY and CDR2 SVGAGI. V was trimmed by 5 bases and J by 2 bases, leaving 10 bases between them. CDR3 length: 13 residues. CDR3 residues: CASSRGSPYEQYF. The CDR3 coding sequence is TGTGCCAGCAGTAGGGGGAGCCCCTACGAGCAGTACTTC.

The CDR3 sequence is CASTLNREQNTEAFF. DNA of the CDR3: TGTGCCAGCACGCTTAACAGGGAACAGAACACTGAAGCTTTCTTT. V is TRBV27 and J is TRBJ1-1, with D possibly being TRBD1 (6 bases). The CDR3 totals 15 residues. The germline V gene has CDR1 MNHEY and CDR2 SMNVEV (reference sequence). Trimming shortened V by 7 bases and J by 1 base, and 16 bases separated the two germline ends.

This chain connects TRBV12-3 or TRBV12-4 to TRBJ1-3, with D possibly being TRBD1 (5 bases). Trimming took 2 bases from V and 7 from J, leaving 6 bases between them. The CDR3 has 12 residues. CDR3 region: CASSLRGNTIYF. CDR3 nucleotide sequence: TGTGCCAGCAGTTTAAGGGGTAACACCATATATTTT.

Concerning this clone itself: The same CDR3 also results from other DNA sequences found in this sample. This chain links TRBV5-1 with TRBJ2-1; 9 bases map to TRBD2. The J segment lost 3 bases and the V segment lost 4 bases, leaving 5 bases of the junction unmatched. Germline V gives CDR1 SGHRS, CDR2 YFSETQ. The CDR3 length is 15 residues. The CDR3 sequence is CASSLTSGVYNEQFF. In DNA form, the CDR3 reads TGCGCCAGCAGCCTGACTAGCGGAGTCTACAATGAGCAGTTCTTC. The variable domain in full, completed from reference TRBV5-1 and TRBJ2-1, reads KAGVTQTPRYLIKTRGQQVTLSCSPISGHRSVSWYQQTPGQGLQFLFEYFSETQRNKGNFPGRFSGRQFSNSRSEMNVSTLELGDSALYLCASSLTSGVYNEQFFGPGTRLTVL.

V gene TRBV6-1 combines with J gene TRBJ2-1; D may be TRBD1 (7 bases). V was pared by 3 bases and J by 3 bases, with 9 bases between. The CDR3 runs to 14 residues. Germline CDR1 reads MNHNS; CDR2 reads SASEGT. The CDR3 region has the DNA TGTGCCAGCAGTGACAGGGGGGTCTACAATGAGCAGTTCTTC. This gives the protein CASSDRGVYNEQFF.

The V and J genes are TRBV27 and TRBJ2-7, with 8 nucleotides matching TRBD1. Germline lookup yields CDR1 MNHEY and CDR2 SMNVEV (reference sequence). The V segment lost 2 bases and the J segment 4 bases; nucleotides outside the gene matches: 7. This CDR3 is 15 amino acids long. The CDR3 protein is CASSLAQGAVYEQYF. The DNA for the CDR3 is TGTGCCAGCAGTTTAGCGCAGGGGGCTGTTTACGAGCAGTACTTC.

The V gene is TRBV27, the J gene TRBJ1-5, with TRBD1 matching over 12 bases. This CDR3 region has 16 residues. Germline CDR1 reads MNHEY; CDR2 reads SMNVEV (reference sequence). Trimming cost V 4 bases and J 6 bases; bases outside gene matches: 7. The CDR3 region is CASSSGDRGLVQPQHF. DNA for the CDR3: TGTGCCAGCAGTTCAGGGGACAGGGGGCTAGTTCAGCCCCAGCATTTT.

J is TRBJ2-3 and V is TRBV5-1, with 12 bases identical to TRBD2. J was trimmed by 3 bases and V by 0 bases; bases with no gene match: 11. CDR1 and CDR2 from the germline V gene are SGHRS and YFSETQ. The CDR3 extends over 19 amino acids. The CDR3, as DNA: TGCGCCAGCAGCTTGGGGTCTAGCGGGAGGGCCAGGACGACAGATACGCAGTATTTT. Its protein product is CASSLGSSGRARTTDTQYF.

The CDR3 spells CASSVVFWRERSYEQYF. The CDR3 DNA reads as TGTGCCAGCAGCGTAGTTTTTTGGCGGGAGAGGTCCTACGAGCAGTACTTC. The chain links TRBV9 to TRBJ2-7; 7 positions agree with TRBD2. Germline V CDR1 and CDR2: SGDLS, YYNGEE. V was pared by 0 bases and J by 1 base, with 10 bases of the junction left unmatched. The CDR3 runs 17 residues. The full variable domain, completed using reference TRBV9 and TRBJ2-7, is DSGVTQTPKHLITATGQRVTLRCSPRSGDLSVYWYQQSLDQGLQFLIQYYNGEERAKGNILERFSAQQFPDLHSELNLSSLELGDSALYFCASSVVFWRERSYEQYFGPGTRLTVT.

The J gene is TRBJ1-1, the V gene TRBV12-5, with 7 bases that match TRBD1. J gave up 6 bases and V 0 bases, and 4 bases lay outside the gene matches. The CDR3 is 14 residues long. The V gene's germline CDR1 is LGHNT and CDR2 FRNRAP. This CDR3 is CASGLVPQGAEAFF. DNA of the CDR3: TGTGCTAGTGGTTTGGTACCTCAGGGGGCTGAAGCTTTCTTT. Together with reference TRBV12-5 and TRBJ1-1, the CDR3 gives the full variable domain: DARVTQTPRHKVTEMGQEVTMRCQPILGHNTVFWYRQTMMQGLELLAYFRNRAPLDDSGMPKDRFSAEMPDATLATLKIQPSEPRDSAVYFCASGLVPQGAEAFFGQGTRLTVV.